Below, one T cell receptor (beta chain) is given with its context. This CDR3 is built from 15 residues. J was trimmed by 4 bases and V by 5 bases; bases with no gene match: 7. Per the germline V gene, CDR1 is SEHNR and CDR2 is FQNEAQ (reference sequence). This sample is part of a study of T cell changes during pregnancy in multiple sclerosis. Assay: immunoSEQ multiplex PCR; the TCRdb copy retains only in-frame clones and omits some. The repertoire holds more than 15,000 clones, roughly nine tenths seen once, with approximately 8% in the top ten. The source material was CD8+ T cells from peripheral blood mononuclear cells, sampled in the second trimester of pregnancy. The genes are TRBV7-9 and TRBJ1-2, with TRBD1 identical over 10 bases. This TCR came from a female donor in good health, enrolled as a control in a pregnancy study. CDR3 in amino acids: CASSRRGDRGYGYTF. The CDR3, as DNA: TGTGCCAGCAGCCGAAGAGGGGACAGGGGCTATGGCTACACCTTC. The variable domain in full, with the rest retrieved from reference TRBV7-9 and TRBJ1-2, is DTGVSQNPRHKITKRGQNVTFRCDPISEHNRLYWYRQTLGQGPEFLTYFQNEAQLEKSRLLSDRFSAERPKGSFSTLEIQRTEQGDSAMYLCASSRRGDRGYGYTFGSGTRLTVV.